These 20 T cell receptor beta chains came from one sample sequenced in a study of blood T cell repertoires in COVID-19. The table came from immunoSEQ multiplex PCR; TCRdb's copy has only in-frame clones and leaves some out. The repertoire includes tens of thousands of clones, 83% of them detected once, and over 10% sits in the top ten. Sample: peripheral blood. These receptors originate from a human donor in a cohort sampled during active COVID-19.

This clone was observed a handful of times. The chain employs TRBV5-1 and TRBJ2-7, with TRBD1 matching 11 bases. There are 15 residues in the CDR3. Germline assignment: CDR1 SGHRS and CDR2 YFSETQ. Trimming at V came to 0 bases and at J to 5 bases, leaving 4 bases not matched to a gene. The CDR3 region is CASSLVGQGANEQYF. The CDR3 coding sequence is TGCGCCAGCAGCTTGGTAGGACAGGGGGCTAACGAGCAGTACTTC.

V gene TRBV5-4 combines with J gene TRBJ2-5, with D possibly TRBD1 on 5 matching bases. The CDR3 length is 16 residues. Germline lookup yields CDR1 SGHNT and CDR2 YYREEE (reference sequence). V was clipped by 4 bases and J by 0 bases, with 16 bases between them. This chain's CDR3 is CASSQKYRGNQETQYF. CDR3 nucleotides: TGTGCCAGCAGCCAGAAATATAGGGGCAACCAAGAGACCCAGTACTTC.

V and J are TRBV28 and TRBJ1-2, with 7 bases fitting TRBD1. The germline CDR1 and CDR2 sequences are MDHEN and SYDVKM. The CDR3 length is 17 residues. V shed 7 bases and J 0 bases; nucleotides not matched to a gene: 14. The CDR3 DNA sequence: TGTGCCAGCAACAATCGACAGGGAATATGGGCTAACTATGGCTACACCTTC. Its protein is CASNNRQGIWANYGYTF.

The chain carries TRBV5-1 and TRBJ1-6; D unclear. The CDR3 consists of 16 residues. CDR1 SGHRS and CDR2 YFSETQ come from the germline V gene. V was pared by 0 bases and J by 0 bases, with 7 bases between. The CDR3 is CASSLEGSSYNSPLHF. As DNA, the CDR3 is TGCGCCAGCAGCTTGGAAGGGAGCTCCTATAATTCACCCCTCCACTTT. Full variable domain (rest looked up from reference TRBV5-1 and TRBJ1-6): KAGVTQTPRYLIKTRGQQVTLSCSPISGHRSVSWYQQTPGQGLQFLFEYFSETQRNKGNFPGRFSGRQFSNSRSEMNVSTLELGDSALYLCASSLEGSSYNSPLHFGNGTRLTVT.

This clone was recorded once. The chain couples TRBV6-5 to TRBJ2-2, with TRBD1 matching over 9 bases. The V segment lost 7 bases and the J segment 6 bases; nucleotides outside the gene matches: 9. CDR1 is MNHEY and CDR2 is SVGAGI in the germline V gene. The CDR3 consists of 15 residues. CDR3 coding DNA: TGTGCCAGCACCCGGGACAGGGAAAGGGCCGGGGAGCTGTTTTTT. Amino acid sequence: CASTRDRERAGELFF.

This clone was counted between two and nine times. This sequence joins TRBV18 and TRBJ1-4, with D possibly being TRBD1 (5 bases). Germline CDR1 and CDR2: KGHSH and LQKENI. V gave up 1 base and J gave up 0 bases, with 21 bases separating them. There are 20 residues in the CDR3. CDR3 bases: TGTGCCAGCTCACCACTTCGTGTCGGGGGAAAAGTTGCAACTAATGAAAAACTGTTTTTT. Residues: CASSPLRVGGKVATNEKLFF. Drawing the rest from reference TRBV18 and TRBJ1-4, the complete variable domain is NAGVMQNPRHLVRRRGQEARLRCSPMKGHSHVYWYRQLPEEGLKFMVYLQKENIIDESGMPKERFSAEFPKEGPSILRIQQVVRGDSAAYFCASSPLRVGGKVATNEKLFFGSGTQLSVL.

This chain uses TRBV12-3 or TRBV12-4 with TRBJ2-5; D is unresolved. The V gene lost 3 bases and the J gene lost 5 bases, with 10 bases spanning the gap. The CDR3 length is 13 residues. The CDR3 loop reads CASSFWRLETQYF. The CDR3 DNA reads TGTGCCAGCAGTTTTTGGCGGCTGGAGACCCAGTACTTC.

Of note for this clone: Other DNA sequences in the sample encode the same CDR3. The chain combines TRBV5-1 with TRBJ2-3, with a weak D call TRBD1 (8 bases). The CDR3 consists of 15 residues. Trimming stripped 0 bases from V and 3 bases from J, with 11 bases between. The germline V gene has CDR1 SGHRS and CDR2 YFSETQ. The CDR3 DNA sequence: TGCGCCAGCAGCTTGGAACAGGGGGGGACAGATACGCAGTATTTT. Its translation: CASSLEQGGTDTQYF.

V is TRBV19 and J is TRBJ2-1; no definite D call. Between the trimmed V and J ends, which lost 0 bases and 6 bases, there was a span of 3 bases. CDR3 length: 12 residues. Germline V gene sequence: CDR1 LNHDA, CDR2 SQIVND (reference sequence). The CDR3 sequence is CASSIDLNEQFF. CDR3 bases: TGTGCCAGTAGTATAGATCTCAATGAGCAGTTCTTC.

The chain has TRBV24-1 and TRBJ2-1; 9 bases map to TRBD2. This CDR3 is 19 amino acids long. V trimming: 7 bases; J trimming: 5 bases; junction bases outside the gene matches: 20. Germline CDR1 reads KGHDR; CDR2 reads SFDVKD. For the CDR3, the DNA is TGTGCCACCAGCGCTCTGAGGGGTTTTAGCGGGAGTATGCACAATGAGCAGTTCTTC. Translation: CATSALRGFSGSMHNEQFF.

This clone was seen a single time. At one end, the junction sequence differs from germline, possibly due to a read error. The CDR3 is CASSLTSGVSSYEQYF. In nucleotides, the CDR3 is TGTGCCAGCAGCCTAACTAGCGGGGTCAGCTCCTACGAGCAGTACTTC. The rearrangement links TRBV7-3 to TRBJ2-7; 10 nucleotides align to TRBD2. Germline assignment: CDR1 SGHTA and CDR2 FQGTGA. The CDR3 extends over 16 amino acids. The full variable domain, rest sourced from reference TRBV7-3 and TRBJ2-7, is GAGVSQTPSNKVTEKGKYVELRCDPISGHTALYWYRQSLGQGPEFLIYFQGTGAADDSGLPNDRFFAVRPEGSVSTLKIQRTERGDSAVYLCASSLTSGVSSYEQYFGPGTRLTVT.

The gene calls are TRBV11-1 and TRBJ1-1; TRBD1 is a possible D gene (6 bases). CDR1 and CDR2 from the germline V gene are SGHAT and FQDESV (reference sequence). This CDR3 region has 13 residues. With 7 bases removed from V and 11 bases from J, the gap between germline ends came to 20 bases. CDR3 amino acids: CASTLGAGTEAFF. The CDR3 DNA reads TGTGCCAGCACCTTGGGGGCTGGGACGGAGGCTTTCTTT.

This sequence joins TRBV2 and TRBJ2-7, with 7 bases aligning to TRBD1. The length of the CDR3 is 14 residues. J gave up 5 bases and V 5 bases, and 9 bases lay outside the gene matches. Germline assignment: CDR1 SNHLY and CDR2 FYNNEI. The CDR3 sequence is CASSYLTGTNEQYF. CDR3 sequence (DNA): TGTGCCAGCAGTTACTTGACAGGGACGAACGAGCAGTACTTC.

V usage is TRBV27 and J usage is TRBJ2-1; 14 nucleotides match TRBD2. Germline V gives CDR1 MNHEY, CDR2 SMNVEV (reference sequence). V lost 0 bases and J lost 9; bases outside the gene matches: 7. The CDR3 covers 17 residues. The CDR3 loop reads CASSLSVGTSGSGEQFF. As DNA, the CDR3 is TGTGCCAGCAGTTTATCTGTCGGGACTAGCGGGAGTGGTGAGCAGTTCTTC.

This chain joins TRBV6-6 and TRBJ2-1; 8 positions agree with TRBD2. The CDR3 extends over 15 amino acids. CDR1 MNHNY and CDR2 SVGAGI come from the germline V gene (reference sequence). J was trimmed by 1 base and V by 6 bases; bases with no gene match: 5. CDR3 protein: CASSLSGGSYNEQFF. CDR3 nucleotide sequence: TGTGCCAGCAGCCTCAGCGGGGGTTCCTACAATGAGCAGTTCTTC.

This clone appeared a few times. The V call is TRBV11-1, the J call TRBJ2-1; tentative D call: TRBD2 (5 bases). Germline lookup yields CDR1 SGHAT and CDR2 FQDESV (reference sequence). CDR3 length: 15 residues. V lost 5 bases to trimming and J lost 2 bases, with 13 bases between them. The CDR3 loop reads CASSPPGVTYNEQFF. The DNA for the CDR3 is TGTGCCAGCAGCCCCCCCGGGGTCACCTACAATGAGCAGTTCTTC.

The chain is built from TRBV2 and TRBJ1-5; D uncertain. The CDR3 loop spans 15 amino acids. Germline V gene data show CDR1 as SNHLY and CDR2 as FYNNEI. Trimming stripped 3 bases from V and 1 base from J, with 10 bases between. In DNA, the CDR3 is TGTGCCAGCAGTGATTGGGGAGGCAGCAATCAGCCCCAGCATTTT. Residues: CASSDWGGSNQPQHF.

DNA for the CDR3: TGCGCCAGCAGCGTGACCCGGAGCGCCCCTTCCTACGAGCAGTACTTC. This gives the protein CASSVTRSAPSYEQYF. The chain has TRBV5-1 and TRBJ2-7; D is unresolved. The CDR3 totals 16 residues. Germline V gene data show CDR1 as SGHRS and CDR2 as YFSETQ. V dropped 4 bases and J dropped 1 base, with 18 bases sitting between them. The full variable domain, in which reference TRBV5-1 and TRBJ2-7 provide the parts outside the CDR3, is KAGVTQTPRYLIKTRGQQVTLSCSPISGHRSVSWYQQTPGQGLQFLFEYFSETQRNKGNFPGRFSGRQFSNSRSEMNVSTLELGDSALYLCASSVTRSAPSYEQYFGPGTRLTVT.

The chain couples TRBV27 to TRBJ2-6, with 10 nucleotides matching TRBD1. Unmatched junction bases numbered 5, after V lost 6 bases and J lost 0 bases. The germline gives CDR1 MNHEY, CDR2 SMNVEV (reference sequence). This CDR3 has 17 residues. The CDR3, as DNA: TGTGCCAGCAGACCGGGACAGGGGCACTCTGGGGCCAACGTCCTGACTTTC. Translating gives CASRPGQGHSGANVLTF.

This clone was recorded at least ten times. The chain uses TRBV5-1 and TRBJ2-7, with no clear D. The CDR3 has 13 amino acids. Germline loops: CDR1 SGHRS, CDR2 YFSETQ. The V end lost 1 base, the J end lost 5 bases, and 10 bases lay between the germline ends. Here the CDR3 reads CASSLSPSHEQYF. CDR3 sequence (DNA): TGCGCCAGCAGCTTGAGCCCGTCCCACGAGCAGTACTTC.